The present TCR beta chain was sequenced within a study of human T cells and chemical hapten exposure. The study's findings and limits: There was no change with DPC sensitization in TCRs above 1 in 1000 frequency.

This clonotype was counted only a few times. Antigen: not known. Described time point: healthy volunteer bleed at 2 weeks. Unfractionated whole blood was the source of the extracted total RNA. As the library was built, unique molecular identifiers were attached to individual cDNA molecules. TCRdb called the RACE reads again in MiXCR, with one record for every CDR3 protein. Of around 130,000 distinct CDR3 sequences detected, approximately 9.1% appear once; the ten largest clones hold around 2%. The CDR3 sequence is 14 residues long. V shed 1 base and J 3 bases; nucleotides not matched to a gene: 3. From germline, CDR1 is MGHRA and CDR2 YSYEKL.

This receptor was obtained from a male donor in good health. Some clones in this sample may be carry-over from other donors' samples. Sequenced sample: whole blood. The chain has TRBV4-1 and TRBJ2-7; TRBD1 matches at 7 bases. CDR3 nucleotides: TGCGCCAGCAGCCAAGGGCAGGGGGTCTACGAGCAGTACTTC. Translating it yields CASSQGQGVYEQYF.